This T cell receptor (beta chain) was observed in a study of a mutant IDH1 vaccine in newly diagnosed glioma. Study at large: The therapy given earlier, which was standard therapy, consisted of radiotherapy, temozolomide, or both, and most of the patients received both.

About this clone: Antigen: not known.

This CDR3 is built from 16 residues. Germline V gives CDR1 SGHNT, CDR2 YYREEE (reference sequence). Trimming stripped 0 bases from V and 1 base from J, with 13 bases between. Stated time point: week 11, during vaccination. The vaccine gave 300 ug of a 20-mer mutant IDH1 peptide subcutaneously per dose. Sequencing used immunoSEQ multiplex PCR; TCRdb keeps in-frame clones, though not all of them. This sample yields 40,000 or so clones, of which roughly 89% are seen a single time; about 2.2% belongs to the top ten. The chain combines TRBV5-4 with TRBJ1-1; tentative D call: TRBD1 (6 bases). The receptor was isolated from a man aged 35-49 years with glioma. Sequencing used PBMCs, obtained from a glioma patient whose treatment included an IDH1 peptide vaccine. CDR3 nucleotides: TGTGCCAGCAGCTTGGGGGGAGGGGGAAGGAACACTGAAGCTTTCTTT. Its protein product is CASSLGGGGRNTEAFF.